These 17 T cell receptor beta chains were sequenced from one sample in a study of T cell responses to AZD1222 COVID-19 vaccine. Some clones are missing from TCRdb's copy, which holds only in-frame ones; the method was immunoSEQ multiplex PCR. The sample records around 88,000 clones, around 90% being singletons. The sample was peripheral blood, taken on day 0 of MenACWY control vaccination. The receptors shown here come from an adult in good health.

The chain carries TRBV6-1 and TRBJ2-6; D is uncertain. Germline lookup yields CDR1 MNHNS and CDR2 SASEGT. The CDR3 runs 16 residues. V was clipped by 0 bases and J by 0 bases, with 6 bases between them. CDR3 loop: CASSEASLSGANVLTF. The DNA for the CDR3 is TGTGCCAGCAGTGAAGCTTCCCTCTCTGGGGCCAACGTCCTGACTTTC.

The chain recombines TRBV15 with TRBJ1-5; no clear D. CDR3 length: 15 amino acids. Germline V gene sequence: CDR1 LNHNV, CDR2 YYDKDF (reference sequence). V lost 0 bases to trimming and J lost 3 bases, with 9 bases between them. CDR3 region: CATSRDKGFNQPQHF. The CDR3 nucleotides are TGTGCCACCAGCAGAGATAAGGGTTTCAATCAGCCCCAGCATTTT.

This clone was observed a handful of times. The rearrangement links TRBV19 to TRBJ1-2; 8 bases line up with TRBD1. The ends lost 5 bases at V and 4 bases at J; junction bases unmatched: 6. The CDR3 spans 14 residues. Germline CDR1 reads LNHDA; CDR2 reads SQIVND (reference sequence). CDR3 in amino acids: CASSFTGTGYGYTF. The DNA for the CDR3 is TGTGCCAGTAGTTTTACCGGGACAGGCTATGGCTACACCTTC. Supplemented by reference TRBV19 and TRBJ1-2, the full variable domain reads DGGITQSPKYLFRKEGQNVTLSCEQNLNHDAMYWYRQDPGQGLRLIYYSQIVNDFQKGDIAEGYSVSREKKESFPLTVTSAQKNPTAFYLCASSFTGTGYGYTFGSGTRLTVV.

The table lists this clone with a count of one. The genes are TRBV7-9 and TRBJ2-5; TRBD1 might be the D (6 bases). CDR1 is SEHNR and CDR2 is FQNEAQ in the germline V gene (reference sequence). Trimming took off 1 base at V and 2 bases at J, with 17 bases between the two ends. The CDR3 length is 17 residues. CDR3 loop: CASSLGWTDRRQETQYF. The CDR3 DNA reads TGTGCCAGCAGCTTAGGTTGGACCGACAGGAGACAAGAGACCCAGTACTTC.

This clone appeared once. J is TRBJ1-4 and V is TRBV28; D is unresolved. The CDR3 covers 16 residues. Trimming pared 6 bases from V and 0 bases from J, leaving 14 bases between. Germline CDR1 is MDHEN and CDR2 is SYDVKM. CDR3 sequence (DNA): TGTGCCAGCAGCGAGATGGCGCTGGCAACTAATGAAAAACTGTTTTTT. Its translation is CASSEMALATNEKLFF. Looking up the rest from reference TRBV28 and TRBJ1-4 gives the full variable domain: DVKVTQSSRYLVKRTGEKVFLECVQDMDHENMFWYRQDPGLGLRLIYFSYDVKMKEKGDIPEGYSVSREKKERFSLILESASTNQTSMYLCASSEMALATNEKLFFGSGTQLSVL.

CDR3 region: CASSARAGGIANEKLFF. DNA of the CDR3: TGTGCCAGCAGCGCCAGGGCAGGGGGTATAGCTAATGAAAAACTGTTTTTT. The chain is built from TRBV9 and TRBJ1-4, with 7 positions matching TRBD1. Germline V gene lookup returns CDR1 SGDLS and CDR2 YYNGEE. CDR3 length: 17 amino acids. Unmatched junction bases numbered 11, after V lost 3 bases and J lost 3 bases.

The chain links TRBV2 to TRBJ1-5; D is ambiguous. The germline CDR1 and CDR2 sequences are SNHLY and FYNNEI. Trimming stripped 2 bases from V and 6 bases from J, with 8 bases between. The CDR3 has 13 residues. CDR3 region: CASSENRGQPQHF. The CDR3, as DNA: TGTGCCAGCAGTGAAAACCGGGGTCAGCCCCAGCATTTT.

The CDR3 DNA reads as TGTGCCAGCAGGACAGGGGGCGCCTACGAGCAGTACTTC. It encodes CASRTGGAYEQYF. V usage is TRBV6-5 and J usage is TRBJ2-7, with TRBD1 matching 10 bases. V dropped 6 bases and J dropped 2; count of bases not matched to a gene: 1. Per germline, CDR1 MNHEY and CDR2 SVGAGI. The CDR3 is made up of 13 amino acids.

This clone has only a few counts. The chain employs TRBV7-2 and TRBJ1-5; no clear D. Trimming took 3 bases from V and 2 from J, leaving 8 bases between them. CDR1 is SGHTA and CDR2 is FQGNSA in the germline V gene. The CDR3 has 14 residues. This CDR3 is CASSFSAGNQPQHF. The CDR3 DNA reads as TGTGCCAGCAGCTTTTCGGCAGGCAATCAGCCCCAGCATTTT.

The V gene is TRBV3-1 (or the pseudogene TRBV3-2), the J gene TRBJ1-1; 7 nucleotides agree with TRBD1. The CDR3 loop spans 13 amino acids. J gave up 5 bases and V 2 bases, and 2 bases lay outside the gene matches. The germline CDR1 and CDR2 sequences are LGHDT and YNNKEL (reference sequence). The CDR3 loop reads CASSQRGLTEAFF. The CDR3, as DNA: TGTGCCAGCAGCCAAAGGGGGCTTACTGAAGCTTTCTTT.

The chain has TRBV27 and TRBJ2-1; possibly TRBD1 for D (6 bases). V lost 5 bases to trimming and J lost 1 base, with 18 bases between them. This CDR3 contains 17 residues. Germline V CDR1 and CDR2: MNHEY, SMNVEV (reference sequence). CDR3 nucleotides: TGTGCCAGCAGTCCCTGGTCAGGGGCCCCGTCCTACAATGAGCAGTTCTTC. Its protein product is CASSPWSGAPSYNEQFF.

The V gene is TRBV15, the J gene TRBJ2-3; 11 nucleotides line up with TRBD2. From germline, CDR1 is LNHNV and CDR2 YYDKDF (reference sequence). With V trimmed by 0 bases and J by 4 bases, 0 bases remained unmatched. The CDR3 sequence is 15 residues long. CDR3 nucleotides: TGTGCCACCAGCAGAGATAGCGGGGGGGCAGATACGCAGTATTTT. This encodes CATSRDSGGADTQYF.

This rearrangement joins TRBV9 to TRBJ1-2; possible D gene TRBD1, 6 bases. Germline loops: CDR1 SGDLS, CDR2 YYNGEE. The CDR3 loop spans 16 amino acids. With 0 bases removed from V and 3 bases from J, the gap between germline ends came to 15 bases. The CDR3 DNA reads as TGTGCCAGCAGCGTAGACTCGCAGGGGATATACTATGGCTACACCTTC. It yields the protein CASSVDSQGIYYGYTF.

This chain joins TRBV20-1 and TRBJ2-1; possibly TRBD1 or TRBD2 for D (5 bases each). CDR3 size: 10 residues. The germline gives CDR1 DFQATT, CDR2 SNEGSKA (reference sequence). The V gene lost 4 bases and the J gene lost 10 bases, with 8 bases spanning the gap. CDR3 in DNA: TGCAGTGCTACGAGGGGCGAGCAGTTCTTC. Protein: CSATRGEQFF.

V usage is TRBV12-1 and J usage is TRBJ2-2; the table gives TRBD2 as D, unverified against the DNA. TRBV12-1 constitutes a pseudogene. The CDR3 is made up of 15 amino acids. The CDR3 bases are TGTGCCACCCCGGGGAGGGAGGTTAACACCGGGGAGCTGTTTTTT. It encodes CATPGREVNTGELFF.

The chain recombines TRBV5-4 with TRBJ1-2; 9 nucleotides align to TRBD1. Per the germline V gene, CDR1 is SGHNT and CDR2 is YYREEE (reference sequence). This CDR3 is 14 amino acids long. J was trimmed by 12 bases and V by 0 bases; bases with no gene match: 9. The CDR3 coding sequence is TGTGCCAGCAGCTTGGTCGGGACAGGGCAGCTCAACACCTTC. Translating it yields CASSLVGTGQLNTF.

The chain links TRBV11-1 to TRBJ2-2; D unclear. Germline CDR1 reads SGHAT; CDR2 reads FQDESV (reference sequence). This CDR3 comprises 14 residues. With 2 bases removed from V and 5 bases from J, the gap between germline ends came to 9 bases. The CDR3 DNA is TGTGCCAGCAGCTTATTGGACGAAACCGGGGAGCTGTTTTTT. The encoded protein is CASSLLDETGELFF. Together with reference TRBV11-1 and TRBJ2-2, the CDR3 gives the full variable domain: EAEVAQSPRYKITEKSQAVAFWCDPISGHATLYWYRQILGQGPELLVQFQDESVVDDSQLPKDRFSAERLKGVDSTLKIQPAELGDSAMYLCASSLLDETGELFFGEGSRLTVL.